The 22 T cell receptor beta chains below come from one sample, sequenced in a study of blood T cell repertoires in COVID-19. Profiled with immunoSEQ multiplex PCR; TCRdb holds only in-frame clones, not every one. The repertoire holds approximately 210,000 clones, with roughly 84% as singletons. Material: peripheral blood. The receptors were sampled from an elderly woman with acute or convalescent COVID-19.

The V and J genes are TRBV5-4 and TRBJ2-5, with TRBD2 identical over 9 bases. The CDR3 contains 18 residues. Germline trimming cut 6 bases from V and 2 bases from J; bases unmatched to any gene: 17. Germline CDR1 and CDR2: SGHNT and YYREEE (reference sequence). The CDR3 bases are TGTGCCAGCACCCTGCGGTTGGCGGGGGGGATTCGGCAAGAGACCCAGTACTTC. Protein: CASTLRLAGGIRQETQYF.

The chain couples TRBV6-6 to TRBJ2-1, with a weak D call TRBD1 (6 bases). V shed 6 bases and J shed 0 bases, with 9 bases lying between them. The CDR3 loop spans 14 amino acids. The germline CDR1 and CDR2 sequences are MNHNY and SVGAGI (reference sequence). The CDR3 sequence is CASREDSSYNEQFF. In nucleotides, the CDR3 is TGTGCCAGCAGGGAGGACAGCTCCTACAATGAGCAGTTCTTC.

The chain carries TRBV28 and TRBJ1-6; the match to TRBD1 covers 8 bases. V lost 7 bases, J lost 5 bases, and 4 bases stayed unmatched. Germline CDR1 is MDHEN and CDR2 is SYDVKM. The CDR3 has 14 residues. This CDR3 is CASTGTGNNSPLHF. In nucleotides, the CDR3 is TGTGCCAGCACGGGGACAGGCAATAATTCACCCCTCCACTTT.

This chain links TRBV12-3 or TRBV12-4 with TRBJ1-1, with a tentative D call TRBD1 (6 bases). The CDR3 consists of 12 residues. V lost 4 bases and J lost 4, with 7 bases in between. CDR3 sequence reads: CASSSDSTEAFF. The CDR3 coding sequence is TGTGCCAGCAGTTCGGACAGCACTGAAGCTTTCTTT.

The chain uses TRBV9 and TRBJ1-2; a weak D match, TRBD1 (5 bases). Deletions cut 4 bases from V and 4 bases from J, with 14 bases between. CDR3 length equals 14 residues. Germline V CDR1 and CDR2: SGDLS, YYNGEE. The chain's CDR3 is CASSTRGDIYGYTF. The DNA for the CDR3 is TGTGCCAGCAGCACCCGGGGGGATATCTATGGCTACACCTTC.

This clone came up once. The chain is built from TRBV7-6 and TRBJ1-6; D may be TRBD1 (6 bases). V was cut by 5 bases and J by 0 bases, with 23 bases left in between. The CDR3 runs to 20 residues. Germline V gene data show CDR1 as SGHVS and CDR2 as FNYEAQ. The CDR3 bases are TGTGCCAGCAGCCCCCGTTCTAACCCGAGGGGGAGCTCCTATAATTCACCCCTCCACTTT. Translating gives CASSPRSNPRGSSYNSPLHF.

The CDR3 here is CASSSRRDYRLGYTF. The CDR3 DNA is TGTGCCAGCAGCTCGCGCCGGGACTACAGATTAGGCTACACCTTC. The V and J genes are TRBV6-5 and TRBJ1-2; D possibly corresponds to TRBD1 (5 bases). CDR3 length: 15 amino acids. Germline CDR1 MNHEY, CDR2 SVGAGI. The V and J ends lost 6 bases and 8 bases respectively, with 22 bases between them.

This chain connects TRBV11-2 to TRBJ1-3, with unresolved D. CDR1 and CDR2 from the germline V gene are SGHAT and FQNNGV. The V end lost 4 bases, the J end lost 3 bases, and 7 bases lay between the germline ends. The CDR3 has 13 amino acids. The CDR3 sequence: CASSSGFGNTIYF. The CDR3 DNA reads TGTGCCAGCAGCTCGGGATTTGGAAACACCATATATTTT.

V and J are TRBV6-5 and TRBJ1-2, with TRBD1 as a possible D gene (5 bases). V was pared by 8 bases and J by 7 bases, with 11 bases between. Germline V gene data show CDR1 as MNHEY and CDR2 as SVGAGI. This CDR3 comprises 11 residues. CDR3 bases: TGTGCCAGCGGGGCTGGCCTTGGCTACACCTTC. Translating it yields CASGAGLGYTF.

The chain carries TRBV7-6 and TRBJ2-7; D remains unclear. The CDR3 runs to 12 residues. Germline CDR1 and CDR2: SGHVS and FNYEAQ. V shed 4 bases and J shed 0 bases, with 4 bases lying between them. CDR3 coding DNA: TGTGCCAGCAGCTCCAACTCCTACGAGCAGTACTTC. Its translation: CASSSNSYEQYF.

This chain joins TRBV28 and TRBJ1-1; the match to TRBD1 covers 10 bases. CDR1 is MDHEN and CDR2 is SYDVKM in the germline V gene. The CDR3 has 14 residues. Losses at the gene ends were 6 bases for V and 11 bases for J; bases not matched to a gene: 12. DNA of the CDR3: TGTGCCAGCAGCTCCTCCGGGACAGGGGTATCTGCTTTCTTT. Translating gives CASSSSGTGVSAFF.

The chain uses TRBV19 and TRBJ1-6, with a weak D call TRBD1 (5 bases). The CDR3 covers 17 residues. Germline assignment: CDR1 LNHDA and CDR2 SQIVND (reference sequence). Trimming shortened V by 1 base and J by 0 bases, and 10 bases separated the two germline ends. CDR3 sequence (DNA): TGTGCCAGTAGTATAGGACAGATGCGCTCCTATAATTCACCCCTCCACTTT. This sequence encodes CASSIGQMRSYNSPLHF.

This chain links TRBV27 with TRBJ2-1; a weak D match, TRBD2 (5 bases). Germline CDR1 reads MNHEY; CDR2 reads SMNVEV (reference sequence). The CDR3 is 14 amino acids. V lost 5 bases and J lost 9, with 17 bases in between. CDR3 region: CASSREREITEQFF. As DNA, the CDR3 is TGTGCCAGCAGTAGGGAGAGGGAAATCACTGAGCAGTTCTTC.

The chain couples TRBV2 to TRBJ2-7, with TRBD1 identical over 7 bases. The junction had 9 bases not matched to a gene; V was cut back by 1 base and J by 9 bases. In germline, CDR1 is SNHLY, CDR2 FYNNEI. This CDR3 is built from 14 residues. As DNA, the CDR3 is TGTGCCAGCAGTGAAGACAGGGGTTTGGCCAGGCAGTACTTC. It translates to CASSEDRGLARQYF. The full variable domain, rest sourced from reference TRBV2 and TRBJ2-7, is EPEVTQTPSHQVTQMGQEVILRCVPISNHLYFYWYRQILGQKVEFLVSFYNNEISEKSEIFDDQFSVERPDGSNFTLKIRSTKLEDSAMYFCASSEDRGLARQYFGPGTRLTVT.

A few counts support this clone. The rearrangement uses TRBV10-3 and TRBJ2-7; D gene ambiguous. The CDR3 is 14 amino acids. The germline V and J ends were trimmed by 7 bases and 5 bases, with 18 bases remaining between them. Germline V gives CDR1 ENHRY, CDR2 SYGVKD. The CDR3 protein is CAITASMVGNEQYF. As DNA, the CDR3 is TGTGCCATCACCGCGAGTATGGTGGGCAACGAGCAGTACTTC.

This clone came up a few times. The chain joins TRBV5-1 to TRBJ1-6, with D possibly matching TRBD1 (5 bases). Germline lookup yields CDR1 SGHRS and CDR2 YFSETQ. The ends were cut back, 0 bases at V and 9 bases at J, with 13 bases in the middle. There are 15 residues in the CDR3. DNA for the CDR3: TGCGCCAGCAGCTTGGATGGGGGGATCGGTTCACCCCTCCACTTT. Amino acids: CASSLDGGIGSPLHF.

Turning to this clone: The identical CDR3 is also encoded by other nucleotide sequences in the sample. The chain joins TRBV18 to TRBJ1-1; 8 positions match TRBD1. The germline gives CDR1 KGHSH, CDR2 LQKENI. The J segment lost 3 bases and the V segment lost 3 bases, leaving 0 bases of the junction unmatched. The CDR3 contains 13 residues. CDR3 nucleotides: TGTGCCAGCTCACCGGGACAGGACACTGAAGCTTTCTTT. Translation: CASSPGQDTEAFF.

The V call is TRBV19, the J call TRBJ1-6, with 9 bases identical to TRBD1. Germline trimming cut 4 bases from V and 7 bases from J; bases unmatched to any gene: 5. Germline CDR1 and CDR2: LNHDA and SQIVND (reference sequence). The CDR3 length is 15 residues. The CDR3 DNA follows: TGTGCCAGTAGTACCAACAGGGGGCGAAATTCACCCCTCCACTTT. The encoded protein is CASSTNRGRNSPLHF.

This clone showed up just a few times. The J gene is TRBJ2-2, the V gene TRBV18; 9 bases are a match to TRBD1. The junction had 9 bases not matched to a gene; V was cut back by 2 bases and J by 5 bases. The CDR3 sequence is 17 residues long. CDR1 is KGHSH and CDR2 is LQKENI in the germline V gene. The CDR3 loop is CASSPNPPGTGTGELFF. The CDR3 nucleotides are TGTGCCAGCTCACCAAACCCCCCAGGGACAGGGACCGGGGAGCTGTTTTTT.

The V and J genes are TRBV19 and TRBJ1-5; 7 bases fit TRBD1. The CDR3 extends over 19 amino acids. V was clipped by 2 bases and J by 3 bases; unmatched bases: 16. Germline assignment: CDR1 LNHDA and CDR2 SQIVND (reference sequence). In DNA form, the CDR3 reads TGTGCCAGTAGTATACCGACCCCATCACAGGGGTCTGACAATCAGCCCCAGCATTTT. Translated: CASSIPTPSQGSDNQPQHF.

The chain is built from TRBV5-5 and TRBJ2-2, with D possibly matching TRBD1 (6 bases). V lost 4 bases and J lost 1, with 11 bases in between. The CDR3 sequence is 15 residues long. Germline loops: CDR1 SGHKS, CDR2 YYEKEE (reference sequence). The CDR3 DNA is TGTGCCAGCAGCACCGGACAGATGAACACCGGGGAGCTGTTTTTT. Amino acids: CASSTGQMNTGELFF.

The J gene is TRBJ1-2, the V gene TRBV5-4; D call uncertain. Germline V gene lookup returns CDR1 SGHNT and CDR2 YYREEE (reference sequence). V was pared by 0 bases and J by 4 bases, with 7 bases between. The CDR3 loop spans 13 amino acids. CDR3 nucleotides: TGTGCCAGCAGCTTGGATGAGGGCTATGGCTACACCTTC. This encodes CASSLDEGYGYTF.